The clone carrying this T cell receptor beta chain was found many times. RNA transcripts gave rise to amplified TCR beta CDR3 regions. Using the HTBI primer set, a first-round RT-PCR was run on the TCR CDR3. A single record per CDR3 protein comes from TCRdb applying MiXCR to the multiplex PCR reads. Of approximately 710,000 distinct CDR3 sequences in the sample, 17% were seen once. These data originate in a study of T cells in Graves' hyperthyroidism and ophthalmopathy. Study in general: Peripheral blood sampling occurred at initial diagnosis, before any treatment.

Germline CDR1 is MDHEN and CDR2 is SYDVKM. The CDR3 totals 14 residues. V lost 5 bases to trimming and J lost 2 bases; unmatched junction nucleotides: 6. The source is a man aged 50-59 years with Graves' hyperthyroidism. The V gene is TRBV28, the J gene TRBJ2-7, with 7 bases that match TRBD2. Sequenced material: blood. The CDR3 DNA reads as TGTGCCAGCAGTGTCGCTGGGACTACCTACGAGCAGTACTTC. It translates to CASSVAGTTYEQYF.